This T cell receptor beta chain originates from a study of T cells after yellow fever vaccination. A 5'RACE template-switching step, the method used to make TCR cDNA, added a universal primer site and UMIs. TCRdb reanalysed the 5' RACE reads using MiXCR and keeps one entry per CDR3 protein. The profile shows just under 600,000 distinct CDR3 sequences, roughly 12% of them singletons. The CDR3 is made up of 16 amino acids. V was pared by 3 bases and J by 5 bases, with 8 bases of the junction left unmatched. The germline gives CDR1 WNHNN, CDR2 SYGVQD (reference sequence). A few counts support this clonotype.

This material consisted of PBMCs, taken on the day of the yellow fever booster vaccination. The rearrangement uses TRBV10-1 and TRBJ2-5; 11 nucleotides align to TRBD2. The origin of this receptor is a man aged 30-40 years who received the YFV17D yellow fever vaccine. The CDR3 region is CASSDSGRAVLETQYF. The CDR3 bases are TGCGCCAGCAGTGATAGCGGGAGGGCCGTCCTCGAGACCCAGTACTTC.